The clone carrying this T cell receptor beta chain was observed a single time. Assay used: immunoSEQ multiplex PCR; TCRdb lists only in-frame clones, some missing. The profile covers about 130,000 clones, with 88% appearing a single time and around 5% taken by the ten largest. This record belongs to a study of T cell responses to AZD1222 COVID-19 vaccine. CDR1 is KGHSH, CDR2 LQKENI, per germline. The CDR3 extends over 18 amino acids. The ends lost 2 bases at V and 1 base at J; junction bases unmatched: 11. The clonotype comes from an adult who received the AZD1222 COVID-19 vaccine. The V gene is TRBV18, the J gene TRBJ2-3; 8 nucleotides match TRBD2. The sample here was peripheral blood, taken 28 days after the second AZD1222 dose. The CDR3 reads CASSPFRLAGGGTDTQYF. The CDR3 DNA sequence: TGTGCCAGCTCACCATTTCGGCTAGCGGGTGGTGGCACAGATACGCAGTATTTT.